What follows are 26 T cell receptor beta chains derived from one specimen sequenced in a study of T cells in tuberculosis. Libraries were prepared by immunoSEQ multiplex PCR; TCRdb keeps only in-frame clonotypes and omits some of them. Among approximately 40,000 clones listed, roughly 95% were seen once. Time point noted: new active TB diagnosis, blood taken before or within 7 days of starting treatment. Sequenced here: PBMCs, sampled at tuberculosis diagnosis. These receptor sequences come from an adult with tuberculosis.

V gene TRBV28 combines with J gene TRBJ2-7; D might be TRBD1 (6 bases). Germline V gene sequence: CDR1 MDHEN, CDR2 SYDVKM. The CDR3 sequence is 13 residues long. Trimming pared 4 bases from V and 1 base from J, leaving 8 bases between. The CDR3 loop reads CASSSGQSYEQYF. The DNA for the CDR3 is TGTGCCAGCAGTTCCGGACAGTCCTACGAGCAGTACTTC.

V gene TRBV28 combines with J gene TRBJ2-7; 14 positions agree with TRBD2. In germline, CDR1 is MDHEN, CDR2 SYDVKM. V was pared by 7 bases and J by 3 bases, with 2 bases of the junction left unmatched. The CDR3 runs 14 residues. The CDR3 DNA reads as TGTGCCAGCAAAGGACTAGCGGGAGGCTACGAGCAGTACTTC. This codes for CASKGLAGGYEQYF.

V gene TRBV20-1 combines with J gene TRBJ2-3; possible D gene TRBD2, 5 bases. Trimming cost V 6 bases and J 6 bases, with 10 bases left between them. This CDR3 has 11 amino acids. The germline gives CDR1 DFQATT, CDR2 SNEGSKA (reference sequence). CDR3 in DNA: TGCAGTGCCCTGAGAGGGGATACGCAGTATTTT. This sequence encodes CSALRGDTQYF.

The V gene is TRBV29-1, the J gene TRBJ2-3; D is ambiguous. V was cut by 8 bases and J by 6 bases, with 12 bases left in between. The CDR3 sequence is 11 residues long. From germline, CDR1 is SQVTM and CDR2 ANQGSEA. The CDR3 DNA is TGCAGCTTCCTCCGTGTGGATACGCAGTATTTT. It specifies CSFLRVDTQYF.

V and J are TRBV7-3 and TRBJ2-6; D not resolved. This CDR3 spans 14 amino acids. Trimming shortened V by 5 bases and J by 0 bases, and 5 bases separated the two germline ends. Germline V gene lookup returns CDR1 SGHTA and CDR2 FQGTGA. This chain's CDR3 is CASSRHSGANVLTF. In DNA form, the CDR3 reads TGTGCCAGCAGCCGACACTCTGGGGCCAACGTCCTGACTTTC.

V is TRBV27 and J is TRBJ1-2; D gene uncertain. This CDR3 is 15 amino acids long. Germline CDR1 MNHEY, CDR2 SMNVEV (reference sequence). The V gene lost 1 base and the J gene lost 3 bases, with 12 bases spanning the gap. The CDR3 protein is CASSLYPARDYGYTF. In DNA form, the CDR3 reads TGTGCCAGCAGTTTATACCCCGCGAGGGACTATGGCTACACCTTC.

The chain has TRBV6-5 and TRBJ1-5; D might be TRBD1 (6 bases). The germline V gene has CDR1 MNHEY and CDR2 SVGAGI. The ends were cut back, 5 bases at V and 6 bases at J, with 11 bases in the middle. The CDR3 length is 13 residues. DNA for the CDR3: TGTGCCAGCAGTCGGGACAAGAGTCAGCCCCAGCATTTT. It encodes CASSRDKSQPQHF.

The chain couples TRBV2 to TRBJ1-1, with TRBD1 identical over 8 bases. This CDR3 region has 13 residues. Germline CDR1 reads SNHLY; CDR2 reads FYNNEI. Germline trimming cut 6 bases from V and 4 bases from J; bases unmatched to any gene: 4. In nucleotides, the CDR3 is TGTGCCAGCAGGAGGACAGGGCCCACTGAAGCTTTCTTT. Its translation: CASRRTGPTEAFF.

This sequence joins TRBV27 and TRBJ2-2; TRBD2 aligns across 11 bases. The CDR3 covers 15 residues. With 2 bases clipped from V and 5 bases from J, the junction kept 1 base outside the gene matches. The germline V gene encodes CDR1 MNHEY and CDR2 SMNVEV (reference sequence). Written as DNA, the CDR3 is TGTGCCAGCAGTTTACCTAGCGGGGGGACCGGGGAGCTGTTTTTT. Translation: CASSLPSGGTGELFF.

The chain has TRBV5-1 and TRBJ1-1, with 7 bases aligning to TRBD1. CDR1 and CDR2 (germline): SGHRS, YFSETQ. The CDR3 consists of 14 residues. Trimming at V came to 4 bases and at J to 1 base, leaving 4 bases not matched to a gene. DNA of the CDR3: TGCGCCAGCAGCCGACAGGGAGAGAACACTGAAGCTTTCTTT. Amino acid sequence: CASSRQGENTEAFF.

The V and J genes are TRBV5-8 and TRBJ1-4, with D perhaps matching TRBD1 (5 bases). Trimming removed 2 bases from V and 0 bases from J, with 20 bases in between. Germline V lookup: CDR1 SGHTS, CDR2 YDEGEE. This CDR3 is built from 19 residues. In nucleotides, the CDR3 is TGTGCCAGCAGCTTCGGGCCTCGGAGGGGTACTACAACTAATGAAAAACTGTTTTTT. It codes for CASSFGPRRGTTTNEKLFF.

This chain uses TRBV30 with TRBJ1-6, with 8 positions matching TRBD1. CDR3 size: 13 residues. Looked up from germline, CDR1 is GTSNPN and CDR2 is SVGIG (reference sequence). V trimming: 5 bases; J trimming: 9 bases; junction bases outside the gene matches: 6. The CDR3 DNA reads TGTGCCTGGGGGGGACAGGCGCGTTCACCCCTCCACTTT. Protein product: CAWGGQARSPLHF. The whole variable domain, remainder taken from reference TRBV30 and TRBJ1-6, is SQTIHQWPATLVQPVGSPLSLECTVEGTSNPNLYWYRQAAGRGLQLLFYSVGIGQISSEVPQNLSASRPQDRQFILSSKKLLLSDSGFYLCAWGGQARSPLHFGNGTRLTVT.

The gene calls are TRBV5-1 and TRBJ1-1; D not certain. Germline values: CDR1 SGHRS, CDR2 YFSETQ. Trimming cost V 0 bases and J 1 base, with 7 bases left between them. This CDR3 has 14 amino acids. Here the CDR3 reads CASSLGRSNTEAFF. Here the CDR3 DNA reads TGCGCCAGCAGCTTGGGGCGGTCGAACACTGAAGCTTTCTTT.

The chain is built from TRBV7-9 and TRBJ1-3, with 10 bases lining up with TRBD1. The CDR3 is made up of 16 amino acids. The trim removed 6 bases at V and 3 bases at J, leaving 8 bases unmatched. The germline V gene has CDR1 SEHNR and CDR2 FQNEAQ (reference sequence). In DNA, the CDR3 is TGTGCCAGCAGTTACCGGGACAGGGGTCTTGGAAACACCATATATTTT. It is translated as CASSYRDRGLGNTIYF.

The V call is TRBV7-9, the J call TRBJ2-4; no definite D call. CDR3 length equals 13 residues. The V and J ends lost 3 bases and 0 bases respectively, with 3 bases between them. In germline, CDR1 is SEHNR, CDR2 FQNEAQ (reference sequence). Here the CDR3 reads CASSFIAKNIQYF. As DNA, the CDR3 is TGTGCCAGCAGCTTTATAGCCAAAAACATTCAGTACTTC. Together with reference TRBV7-9 and TRBJ2-4, the CDR3 gives the full variable domain: DTGVSQNPRHKITKRGQNVTFRCDPISEHNRLYWYRQTLGQGPEFLTYFQNEAQLEKSRLLSDRFSAERPKGSFSTLEIQRTEQGDSAMYLCASSFIAKNIQYFGAGTRLSVL.

This chain connects TRBV11-3 to TRBJ2-3; 8 bases line up with TRBD1. The CDR3 is 15 residues long. Per germline, CDR1 SGHNT and CDR2 YENEEA. V lost 6 bases and J lost 5; bases outside the gene matches: 10. CDR3: CASSRSRGRLDTQYF. The CDR3 nucleotides are TGTGCCAGCAGTAGGAGCAGGGGGCGCTTAGATACGCAGTATTTT. The full variable domain, completed using reference TRBV11-3 and TRBJ2-3, is EAGVVQSPRYKIIEKKQPVAFWCNPISGHNTLYWYLQNLGQGPELLIRYENEEAVDDSQLPKDRFSAERLKGVDSTLKIQPAELGDSAVYLCASSRSRGRLDTQYFGPGTRLTVL.

The V and J genes are TRBV4-3 and TRBJ1-2; the D is unclear. Germline V gene data show CDR1 as LGHNA and CDR2 as YSLEER. CDR3 length: 14 amino acids. V was clipped by 4 bases and J by 1 base, with 10 bases between them. The CDR3 here is CASSLRSVNYGYTF. The CDR3 nucleotides read TGCGCCAGCAGCCTGCGGTCAGTTAACTATGGCTACACCTTC.

The chain links TRBV2 to TRBJ2-2, with 10 bases identical to TRBD1. Germline V lookup: CDR1 SNHLY, CDR2 FYNNEI. This CDR3 spans 14 amino acids. The V segment lost 7 bases and the J segment 8 bases; nucleotides outside the gene matches: 7. The CDR3, as DNA: TGTGCCAGCACGGGACAGGGGACATATGGGGAGCTGTTTTTT. This sequence encodes CASTGQGTYGELFF.

The chain recombines TRBV5-1 with TRBJ2-1, with a possible D match to TRBD2 (6 bases). Trimming removed 3 bases at V and 5 bases at J, with 21 bases between. This CDR3 comprises 17 residues. Germline-derived CDR1 and CDR2 are SGHRS and YFSETQ. CDR3: CASSSARDRGIHNEQFF. CDR3 nucleotide sequence: TGCGCCAGCAGCTCAGCACGGGACCGGGGGATTCACAATGAGCAGTTCTTC.

The CDR3 spells CASSQRGGEAFF. For the CDR3, the DNA is TGTGCCAGCAGCCAAAGGGGAGGGGAAGCTTTCTTT. The chain has TRBV6-1 and TRBJ1-1, with D possibly matching TRBD1 (5 bases). The CDR3 loop spans 12 amino acids. The germline V gene has CDR1 MNHNS and CDR2 SASEGT. Trimming stripped 6 bases from V and 8 bases from J, with 13 bases between.

The chain is built from TRBV28 and TRBJ1-4; 7 nucleotides line up with TRBD1. The CDR3 sequence is 15 residues long. Germline trimming cut 3 bases from V and 4 bases from J; bases unmatched to any gene: 5. The germline V gene has CDR1 MDHEN and CDR2 SYDVKM. CDR3 in DNA: TGTGCCAGCAGTTTCGTCAGGGGGATTAATGAAAAACTGTTTTTT. This gives the protein CASSFVRGINEKLFF.

The gene calls are TRBV9 and TRBJ1-2; the D gene is possibly TRBD1 (6 bases). The germline V and J ends were trimmed by 0 bases and 4 bases, with 16 bases remaining between them. Germline V gene lookup returns CDR1 SGDLS and CDR2 YYNGEE. This CDR3 is 16 amino acids long. The CDR3 here is CASSVATLRTVYGYTF. CDR3 bases: TGTGCCAGCAGCGTAGCTACCTTGCGGACAGTCTATGGCTACACCTTC.

The chain couples TRBV7-9 to TRBJ1-1; no clear D. V was cut by 1 base and J by 3 bases, with 6 bases left in between. CDR1 is SEHNR, CDR2 FQNEAQ, per germline (reference sequence). This CDR3 is 13 amino acids long. The CDR3 DNA reads TGTGCCAGCAGCTTAGTCGGGGACACTGAAGCTTTCTTT. Protein sequence: CASSLVGDTEAFF.

The chain combines TRBV28 with TRBJ1-2; D uncertain. V was pared by 4 bases and J by 2 bases, with 11 bases between. The CDR3 length is 14 residues. Germline CDR1 is MDHEN and CDR2 is SYDVKM. The CDR3 loop reads CASSSSGSNYGYTF. CDR3 DNA sequence: TGTGCCAGCAGTTCTTCCGGTTCCAACTATGGCTACACCTTC.

This rearrangement joins TRBV28 to TRBJ1-5; D may be TRBD1 (5 bases). In germline, CDR1 is MDHEN, CDR2 SYDVKM. This CDR3 region has 13 residues. The V gene lost 6 bases and the J gene lost 0 bases, with 6 bases spanning the gap. CDR3 DNA sequence: TGTGCCAGCAGGACAGATAGCAATCAGCCCCAGCATTTT. The encoded protein is CASRTDSNQPQHF. Combining the CDR3 with reference TRBV28 and TRBJ1-5 gives the whole variable domain DVKVTQSSRYLVKRTGEKVFLECVQDMDHENMFWYRQDPGLGLRLIYFSYDVKMKEKGDIPEGYSVSREKKERFSLILESASTNQTSMYLCASRTDSNQPQHFGDGTRLSIL.

The rearrangement links TRBV7-2 to TRBJ1-4, with D uncertain. Germline CDR1 SGHTA, CDR2 FQGNSA. V lost 2 bases and J 8 bases, leaving 15 bases between the germline ends. This CDR3 comprises 15 residues. The CDR3 loop is CASSLFNSLAEKLFF. The CDR3 bases are TGTGCCAGCAGCTTATTCAACAGCCTCGCGGAAAAACTGTTTTTT.